Below, one TCR beta chain is given with its context. Its matching antigen is unknown. TCRdb reanalysed the reads using MiXCR and keeps one entry per CDR3 protein. The sample includes under 350,000 distinct CDR3 sequences, approximately 9.5% seen only once; the top ten take around 4.5%. This specimen belongs to a study of T cell repertoires in cytomegalovirus infection. Study details: Public TCR beta signatures were indicative of both CMV infection and a matching HLA type.

The germline CDR1 and CDR2 sequences are MGHRA and YSYEKL. This CDR3 contains 13 residues. Trimming shortened V by 0 bases and J by 9 bases, and 12 bases separated the two germline ends. Whole-study findings and limits: Based on cumulative public TCR beta family frequency, carriers of CMV plus the relevant HLA were identified.

This TCR was recovered from a human donor in good health (CMV status not recorded). Some clones in this sample may be carry-over from other donors' samples. Input material: PBMCs. This chain joins TRBV4-1 and TRBJ2-7; D may be TRBD2 (5 bases). This chain's CDR3 is CASSQDRGYWQYF. CDR3 coding DNA: TGCGCCAGCAGCCAAGATCGGGGATACTGGCAGTACTTC.